A single sample is the source of the 7 T cell receptor beta chains below, sequenced in a study of graft-versus-host responses after intestinal transplantation. Their target antigens are unknown. Here immunoSEQ multiplex PCR was the method, and the copy in TCRdb shows in-frame clones only, minus some. There are approximately 79,000 clones in the sample; roughly 85% occur only once, and approximately 0.88% lies in the top ten. Sequences were derived from unstimulated CD4+ T cells sorted from spleen or lymph node cells, sampled before intestinal transplant. Every receptor here comes from a human donor who received an intestinal transplant.

The CDR3 reads CATSNDRGVYEQYF. The DNA of the CDR3 is TGTGCCACCAGCAATGACAGGGGGGTCTACGAGCAGTACTTC. This chain uses TRBV15 with TRBJ2-7; TRBD1 agrees at 9 bases. The CDR3 is made up of 14 amino acids. The ends lost 4 bases at V and 3 bases at J; junction bases unmatched: 4. Germline CDR1 is LNHNV and CDR2 is YYDKDF (reference sequence). The complete variable domain, with remaining parts taken from reference TRBV15 and TRBJ2-7, reads DAMVIQNPRYQVTQFGKPVTLSCSQTLNHNVMYWYQQKSSQAPKLLFHYYDKDFNNEADTPDNFQSRRPNTSFCFLDIRSPGLGDTAMYLCATSNDRGVYEQYFGPGTRLTVT.

The chain is built from TRBV5-5 and TRBJ2-2, with 8 bases identical to TRBD2. CDR1 is SGHKS and CDR2 is YYEKEE in the germline V gene (reference sequence). This CDR3 spans 14 amino acids. V trimming: 3 bases; J trimming: 7 bases; junction bases outside the gene matches: 5. The CDR3 nucleotides read TGTGCCAGCAGCTCGACCGGGACTAGCGGGGAGCTGTTTTTT. Protein sequence: CASSSTGTSGELFF.

The gene calls are TRBV28 and TRBJ1-2; TRBD1 is a possible D gene (6 bases). From germline, CDR1 is MDHEN and CDR2 SYDVKM. V lost 6 bases and J 6 bases, leaving 14 bases between the germline ends. The CDR3 contains 13 residues. CDR3 nucleotides: TGTGCCAGCAGATCGCAGGGGTTTCATGGCTACACCTTC. Translation: CASRSQGFHGYTF.

This clone showed up just once. The chain recombines TRBV5-1 with TRBJ2-1; 9 nucleotides line up with TRBD2. Germline V gives CDR1 SGHRS, CDR2 YFSETQ. The CDR3 loop spans 17 amino acids. The J segment lost 4 bases and the V segment lost 6 bases, leaving 14 bases of the junction unmatched. This CDR3 reads CASTSHAQTSGYNEQFF. The CDR3 DNA follows: TGCGCCAGCACCTCGCACGCCCAGACTAGCGGATACAATGAGCAGTTCTTC.

The gene calls are TRBV10-3 and TRBJ1-6; 10 positions match TRBD1. The CDR3 has 18 amino acids. J was trimmed by 6 bases and V by 2 bases; bases with no gene match: 10. Germline V gene sequence: CDR1 ENHRY, CDR2 SYGVKD. Here the CDR3 reads CAISELRDRGPANSPLHF. Written as DNA, the CDR3 is TGTGCCATCAGTGAGCTTCGGGACAGGGGCCCTGCTAATTCACCCCTCCACTTT.

The chain is built from TRBV25-1 and TRBJ2-2, with D perhaps matching TRBD2 (6 bases). CDR1 and CDR2 from the germline V gene are MGHDK and SYGVNS. CDR3 length: 14 amino acids. Trimming shortened V by 5 bases and J by 0 bases, and 7 bases separated the two germline ends. The CDR3 region has the DNA TGTGCCAGCAGTTGGGGGGCGAACACCGGGGAGCTGTTTTTT. This translates into CASSWGANTGELFF.

The chain carries TRBV5-1 and TRBJ1-1; possible D gene TRBD1, 6 bases. The CDR3 is made up of 13 amino acids. The germline V and J ends were trimmed by 0 bases and 4 bases, with 7 bases remaining between them. CDR1 is SGHRS, CDR2 YFSETQ, per germline. The CDR3 nucleotides are TGCGCCAGCAGCTTGGGGACAGCCACTGAAGCTTTCTTT. Translation gives CASSLGTATEAFF.